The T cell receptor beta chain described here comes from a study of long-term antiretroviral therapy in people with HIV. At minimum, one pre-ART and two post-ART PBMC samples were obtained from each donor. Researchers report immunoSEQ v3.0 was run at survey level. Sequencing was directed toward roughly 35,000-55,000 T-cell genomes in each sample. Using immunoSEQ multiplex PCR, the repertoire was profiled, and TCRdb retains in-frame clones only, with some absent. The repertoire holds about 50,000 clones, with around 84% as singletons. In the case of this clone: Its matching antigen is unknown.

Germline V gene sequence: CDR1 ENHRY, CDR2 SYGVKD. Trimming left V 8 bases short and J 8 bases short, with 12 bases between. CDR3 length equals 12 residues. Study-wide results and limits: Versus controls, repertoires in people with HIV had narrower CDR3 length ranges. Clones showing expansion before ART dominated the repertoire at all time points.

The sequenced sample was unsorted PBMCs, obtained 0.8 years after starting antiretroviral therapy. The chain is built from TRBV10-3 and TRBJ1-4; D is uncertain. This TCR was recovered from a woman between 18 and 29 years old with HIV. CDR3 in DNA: TGTGCCATCGGTATAGTTGGGGAAAAACTGTTTTTT. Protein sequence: CAIGIVGEKLFF.